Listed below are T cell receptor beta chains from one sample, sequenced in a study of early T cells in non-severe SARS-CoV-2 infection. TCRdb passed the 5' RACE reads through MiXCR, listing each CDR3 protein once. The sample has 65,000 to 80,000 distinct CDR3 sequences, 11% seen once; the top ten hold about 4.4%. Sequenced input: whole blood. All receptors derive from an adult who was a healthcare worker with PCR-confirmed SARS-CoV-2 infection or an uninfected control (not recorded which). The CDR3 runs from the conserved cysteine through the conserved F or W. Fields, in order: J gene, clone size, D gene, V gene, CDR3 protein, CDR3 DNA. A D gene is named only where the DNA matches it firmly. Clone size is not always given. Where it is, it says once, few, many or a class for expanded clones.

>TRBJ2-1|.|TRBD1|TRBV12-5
CASGWNRQGRSPSAEQFF
TGTGCTAGTGGTTGGAACCGACAGGGGCGTTCGCCAAGTGCTGAGCAGTTCTTC
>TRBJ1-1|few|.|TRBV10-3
CAISTGTTEAFF
TGTGCCATCAGTACAGGGACCACTGAAGCTTTCTTT
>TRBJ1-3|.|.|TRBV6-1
CASSEQSRGNTIYF
TGTGCCAGCAGTGAACAGTCTCGAGGGAACACCATATATTTT
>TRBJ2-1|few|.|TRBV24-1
CATSDSTGRTYNEQFF
TGTGCCACCAGTGATTCGACAGGGAGGACCTACAATGAGCAGTTCTTC
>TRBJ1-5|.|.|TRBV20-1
CSARDRQGGQPQHF
TGCAGTGCTAGAGATCGGCAGGGTGGTCAGCCCCAGCATTTT
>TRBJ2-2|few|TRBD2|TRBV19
CASSIDGLAGDQDGELFF
TGTGCCAGTAGTATAGACGGACTAGCGGGGGATCAGGACGGGGAGCTGTTTTTT
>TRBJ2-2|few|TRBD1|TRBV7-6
CASSSYRGANTGELFF
TGTGCCAGCAGCTCCTACAGGGGAGCGAACACCGGGGAGCTGTTTTTT
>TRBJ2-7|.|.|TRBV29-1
CSVEDGSGYEQYF
TGCAGCGTTGAAGATGGCAGCGGCTACGAGCAGTACTTC
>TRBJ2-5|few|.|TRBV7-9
CASSLAIGQRETQYF
TGTGCCAGCAGCTTAGCGATCGGACAGCGAGAGACCCAGTACTTC
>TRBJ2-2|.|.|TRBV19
CASRDRNTGELFF
TGTGCCAGTAGGGACAGGAACACCGGGGAGCTGTTTTTT
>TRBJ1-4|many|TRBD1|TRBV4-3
CASSPRHRGDEKLFF
TGCGCCAGCAGCCCCAGGCACAGGGGGGACGAAAAACTGTTTTTT
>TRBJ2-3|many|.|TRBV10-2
CASVGLGPDTQYF
TGCGCCAGCGTCGGCCTGGGCCCGGATACGCAGTATTTT
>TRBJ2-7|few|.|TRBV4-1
CASSQGFQDSAYEQYF
TGCGCCAGCAGCCAAGGATTCCAGGACAGCGCCTACGAGCAGTACTTC
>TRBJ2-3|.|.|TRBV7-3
CASSSGSNGRTQYF
TGTGCCAGCAGCTCAGGATCTAACGGGCGGACGCAGTATTTT
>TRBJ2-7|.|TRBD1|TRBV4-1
CASSLQGQYEQYF
TGCGCCAGCAGCCTTCAGGGACAGTACGAGCAGTACTTC
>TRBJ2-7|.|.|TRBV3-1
CASSQSHEQYF
TGTGCCAGCAGCCAATCCCACGAGCAGTACTTC
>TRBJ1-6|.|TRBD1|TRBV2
CASSVGTGGKSPLHF
TGTGCCAGCAGTGTTGGAACAGGGGGGAAATCACCCCTCCACTTT
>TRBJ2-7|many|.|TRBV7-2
CASSMVSGSSYEQYF
TGTGCCAGCAGCATGGTTAGCGGAAGCTCCTACGAGCAGTACTTC
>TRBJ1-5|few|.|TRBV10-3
CAISSGGQPQHF
TGTGCCATCAGCTCTGGAGGCCAGCCCCAGCATTTT
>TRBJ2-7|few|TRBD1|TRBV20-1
CSASFYRGNEQYF
TGCAGTGCCAGCTTCTACAGGGGAAACGAGCAGTACTTC
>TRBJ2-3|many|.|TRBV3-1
CASSQAVGSATDTQYF
TGTGCCAGCAGCCAAGCGGTCGGTTCCGCCACAGATACGCAGTATTTT
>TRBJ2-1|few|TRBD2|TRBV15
CATSSIGLADNEQFF
TGTGCCACCAGCAGTATCGGACTAGCGGACAATGAGCAGTTCTTC
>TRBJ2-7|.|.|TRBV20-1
CSARRRSYEQYF
TGCAGTGCCCGCAGGCGCTCCTACGAGCAGTACTTC
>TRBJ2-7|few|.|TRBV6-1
CASSGGFNYEQYF
TGTGCCAGCAGTGGGGGGTTTAACTACGAGCAGTACTTC
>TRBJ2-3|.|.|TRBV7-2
CASSFMLGGPGLRTDTQYF
TGTGCCAGCAGCTTCATGTTGGGGGGACCGGGACTGCGCACAGATACGCAGTATTTT